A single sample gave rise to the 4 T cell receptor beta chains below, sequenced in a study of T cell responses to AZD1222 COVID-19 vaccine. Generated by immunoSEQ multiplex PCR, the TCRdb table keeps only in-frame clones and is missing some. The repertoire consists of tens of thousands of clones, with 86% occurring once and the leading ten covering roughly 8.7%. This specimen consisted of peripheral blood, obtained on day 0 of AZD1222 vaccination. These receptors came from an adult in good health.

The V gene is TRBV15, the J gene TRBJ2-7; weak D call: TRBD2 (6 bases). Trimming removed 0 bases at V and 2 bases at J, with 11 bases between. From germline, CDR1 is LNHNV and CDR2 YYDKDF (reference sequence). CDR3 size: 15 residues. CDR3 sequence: CATSREGGQAYEQYF. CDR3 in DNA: TGTGCCACCAGCAGAGAAGGAGGGCAGGCCTACGAGCAGTACTTC. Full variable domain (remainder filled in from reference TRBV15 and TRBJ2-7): DAMVIQNPRYQVTQFGKPVTLSCSQTLNHNVMYWYQQKSSQAPKLLFHYYDKDFNNEADTPDNFQSRRPNTSFCFLDIRSPGLGDTAMYLCATSREGGQAYEQYFGPGTRLTVT.

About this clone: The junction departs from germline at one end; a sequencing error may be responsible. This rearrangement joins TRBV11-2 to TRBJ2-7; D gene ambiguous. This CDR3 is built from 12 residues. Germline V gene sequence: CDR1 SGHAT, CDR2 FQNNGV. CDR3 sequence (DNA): TGTGCCAGCAGCTTATTCGGCCAGATAGGGAACTTC. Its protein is CASSLFGQIGNF.

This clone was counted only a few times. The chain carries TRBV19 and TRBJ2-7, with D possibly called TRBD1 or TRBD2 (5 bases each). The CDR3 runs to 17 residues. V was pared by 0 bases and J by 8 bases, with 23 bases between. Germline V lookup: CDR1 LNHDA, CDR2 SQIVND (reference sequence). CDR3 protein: CASSIDSGTPGILKQYF. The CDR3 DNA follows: TGTGCCAGTAGTATAGACAGTGGGACGCCTGGGATTCTCAAGCAGTACTTC.

The CDR3 region has the DNA TGTGCCAACTTAGCGGGAGGGCCGCGGGAGACCCAGTACTTC. It translates to CANLAGGPRETQYF. The chain employs TRBV14 and TRBJ2-5; TRBD2 matches at 11 bases. The CDR3 has 14 residues. V lost 10 bases to trimming and J lost 5 bases; unmatched junction nucleotides: 9. Germline V CDR1 and CDR2: SGHDN, FVKESK.